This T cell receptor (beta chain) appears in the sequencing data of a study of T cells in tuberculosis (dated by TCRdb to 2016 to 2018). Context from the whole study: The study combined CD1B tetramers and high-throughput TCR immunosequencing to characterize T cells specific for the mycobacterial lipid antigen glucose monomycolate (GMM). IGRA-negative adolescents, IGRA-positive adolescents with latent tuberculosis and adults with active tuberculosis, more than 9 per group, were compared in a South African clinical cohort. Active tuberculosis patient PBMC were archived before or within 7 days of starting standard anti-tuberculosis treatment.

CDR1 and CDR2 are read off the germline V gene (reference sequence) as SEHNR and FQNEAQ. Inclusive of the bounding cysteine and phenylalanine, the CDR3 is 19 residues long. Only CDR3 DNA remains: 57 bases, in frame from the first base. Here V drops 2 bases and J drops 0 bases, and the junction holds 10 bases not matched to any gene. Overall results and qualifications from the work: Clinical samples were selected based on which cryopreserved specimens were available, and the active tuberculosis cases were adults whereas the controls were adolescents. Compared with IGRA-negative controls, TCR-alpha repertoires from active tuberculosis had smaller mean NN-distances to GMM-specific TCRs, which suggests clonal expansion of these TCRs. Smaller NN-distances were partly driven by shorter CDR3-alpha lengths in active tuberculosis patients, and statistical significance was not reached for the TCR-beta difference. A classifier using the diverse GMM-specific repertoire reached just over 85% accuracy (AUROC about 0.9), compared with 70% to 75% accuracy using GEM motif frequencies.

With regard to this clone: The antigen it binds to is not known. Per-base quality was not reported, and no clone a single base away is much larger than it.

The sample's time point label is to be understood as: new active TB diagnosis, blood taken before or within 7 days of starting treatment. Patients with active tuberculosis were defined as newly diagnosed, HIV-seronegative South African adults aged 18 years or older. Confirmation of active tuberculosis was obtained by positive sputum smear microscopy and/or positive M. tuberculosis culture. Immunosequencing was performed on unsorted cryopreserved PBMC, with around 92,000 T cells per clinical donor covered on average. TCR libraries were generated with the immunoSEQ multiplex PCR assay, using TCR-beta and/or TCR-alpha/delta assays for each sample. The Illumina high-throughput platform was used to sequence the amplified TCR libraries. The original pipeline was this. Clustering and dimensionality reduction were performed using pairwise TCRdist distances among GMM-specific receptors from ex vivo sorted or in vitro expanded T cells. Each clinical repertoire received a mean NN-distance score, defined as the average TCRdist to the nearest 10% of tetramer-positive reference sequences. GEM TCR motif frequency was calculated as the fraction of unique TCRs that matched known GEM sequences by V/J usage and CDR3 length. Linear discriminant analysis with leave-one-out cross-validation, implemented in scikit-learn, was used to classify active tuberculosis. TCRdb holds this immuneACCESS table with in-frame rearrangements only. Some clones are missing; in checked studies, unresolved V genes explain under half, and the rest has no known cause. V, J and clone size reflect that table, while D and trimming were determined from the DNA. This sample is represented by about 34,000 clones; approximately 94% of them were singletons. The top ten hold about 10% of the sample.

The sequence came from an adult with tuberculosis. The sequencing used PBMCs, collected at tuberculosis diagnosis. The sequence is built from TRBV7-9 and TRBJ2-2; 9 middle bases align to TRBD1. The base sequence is TGTGCCAGCAGCTTATGGAAGACCGGGACAGGGTCGAACACCGGGGAGCTGTTTTTT. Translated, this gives CASSLWKTGTGSNTGELFF.